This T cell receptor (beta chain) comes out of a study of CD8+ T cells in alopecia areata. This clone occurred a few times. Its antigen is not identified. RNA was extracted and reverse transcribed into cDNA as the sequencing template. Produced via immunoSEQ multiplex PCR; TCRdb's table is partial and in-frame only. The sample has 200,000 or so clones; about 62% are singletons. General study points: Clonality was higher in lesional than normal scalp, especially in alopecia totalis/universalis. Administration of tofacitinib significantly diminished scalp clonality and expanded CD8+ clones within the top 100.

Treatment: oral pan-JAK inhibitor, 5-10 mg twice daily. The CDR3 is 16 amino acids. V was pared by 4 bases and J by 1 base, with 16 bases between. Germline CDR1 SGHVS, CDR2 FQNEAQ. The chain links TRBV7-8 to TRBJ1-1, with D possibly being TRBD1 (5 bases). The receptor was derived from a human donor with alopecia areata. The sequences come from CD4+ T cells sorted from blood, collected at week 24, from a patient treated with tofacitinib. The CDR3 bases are TGTGCCAGCAGCTCCCGTGGGATTGGGGGGAACACTGAAGCTTTCTTT. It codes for CASSSRGIGGNTEAFF.